The clone carrying this TCR beta chain was seen only a few times. Given the absence of the conserved phenylalanine or tryptophan at the CDR3 end, a read error is likely. It is unclear where the CDR3 begins or ends on the DNA, so no DNA is shown, and the CDR3 is as TCRdb lists it. The data derive from a study of T-cell memory formation after mild COVID-19. The CDR3 is 9 amino acids long, termini counted. TCRdb re-called the 5' RACE reads with MiXCR, one entry per CDR3 protein. The table shows about 200,000 distinct CDR3 sequences, with about 18% occurring only once. The TCR comes from an adult woman who had mild COVID-19 (a few samples of this study predate the infection). Cell type and time point are not known. Material for sequencing was PBMCs or a T cell subset sorted from them (not recorded which). V and J are TRBV23-1 and TRBJ2-7; the table's D call TRBD2 went unverified against the DNA. TRBV23-1 is treated as an ORF (open reading frame) with a function not yet certain. CDR3 residues: CASRPGRPI.